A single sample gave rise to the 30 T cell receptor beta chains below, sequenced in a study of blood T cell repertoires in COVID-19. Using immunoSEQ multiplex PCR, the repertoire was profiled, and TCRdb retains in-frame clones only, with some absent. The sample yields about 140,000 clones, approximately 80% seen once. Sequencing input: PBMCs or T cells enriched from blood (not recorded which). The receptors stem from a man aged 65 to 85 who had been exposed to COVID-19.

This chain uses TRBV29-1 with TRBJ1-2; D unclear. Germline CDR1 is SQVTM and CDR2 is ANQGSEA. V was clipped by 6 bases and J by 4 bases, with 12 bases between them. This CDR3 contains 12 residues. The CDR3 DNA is TGCAGCGTCCGGCCCGGCGGCTATGGCTACACCTTC. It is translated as CSVRPGGYGYTF.

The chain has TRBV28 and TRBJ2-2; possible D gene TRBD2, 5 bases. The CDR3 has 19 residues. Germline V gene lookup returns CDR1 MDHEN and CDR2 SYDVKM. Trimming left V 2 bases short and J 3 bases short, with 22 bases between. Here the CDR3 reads CASSLRKWGTAGDTGELFF. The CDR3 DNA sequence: TGTGCCAGCAGTTTACGCAAATGGGGTACGGCCGGGGACACCGGGGAGCTGTTTTTT. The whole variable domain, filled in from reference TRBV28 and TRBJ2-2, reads DVKVTQSSRYLVKRTGEKVFLECVQDMDHENMFWYRQDPGLGLRLIYFSYDVKMKEKGDIPEGYSVSREKKERFSLILESASTNQTSMYLCASSLRKWGTAGDTGELFFGEGSRLTVL.

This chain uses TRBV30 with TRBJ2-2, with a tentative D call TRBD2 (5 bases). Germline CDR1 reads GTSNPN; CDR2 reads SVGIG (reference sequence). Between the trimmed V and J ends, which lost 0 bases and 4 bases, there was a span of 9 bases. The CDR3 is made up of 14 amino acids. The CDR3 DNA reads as TGTGCCTGGAGTGTACTGGCGGGCACCGGGGAGCTGTTTTTT. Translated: CAWSVLAGTGELFF.

The CDR3 coding sequence is TGCGCCAGCAGCCAAGATAGTATGCGATCTGGCTACACCTTC. This sequence encodes CASSQDSMRSGYTF. The chain employs TRBV4-3 and TRBJ1-2; D gene ambiguous. The germline V and J ends were trimmed by 0 bases and 7 bases, with 12 bases remaining between them. Germline values: CDR1 LGHNA, CDR2 YSLEER. This CDR3 spans 14 amino acids.

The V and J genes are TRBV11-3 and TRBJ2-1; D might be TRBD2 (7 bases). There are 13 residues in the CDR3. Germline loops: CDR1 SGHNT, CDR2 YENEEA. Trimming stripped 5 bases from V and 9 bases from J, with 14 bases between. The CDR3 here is CASSPREGGEQFF. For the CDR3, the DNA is TGTGCCAGCAGCCCAAGGGAGGGGGGTGAGCAGTTCTTC.

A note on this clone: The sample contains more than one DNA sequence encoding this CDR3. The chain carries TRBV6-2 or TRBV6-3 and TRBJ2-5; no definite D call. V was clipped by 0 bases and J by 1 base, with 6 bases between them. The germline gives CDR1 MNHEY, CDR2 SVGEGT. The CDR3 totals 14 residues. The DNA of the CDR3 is TGTGCCAGCAGTTACTCGAGCCCCCAAGAGACCCAGTACTTC. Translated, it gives CASSYSSPQETQYF.

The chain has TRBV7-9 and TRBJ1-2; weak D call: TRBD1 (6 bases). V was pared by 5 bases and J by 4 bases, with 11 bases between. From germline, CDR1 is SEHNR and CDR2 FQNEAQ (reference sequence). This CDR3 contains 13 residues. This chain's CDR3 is CASSIRDIYGYTF. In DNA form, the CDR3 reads TGTGCCAGCAGCATAAGGGACATCTATGGCTACACCTTC.

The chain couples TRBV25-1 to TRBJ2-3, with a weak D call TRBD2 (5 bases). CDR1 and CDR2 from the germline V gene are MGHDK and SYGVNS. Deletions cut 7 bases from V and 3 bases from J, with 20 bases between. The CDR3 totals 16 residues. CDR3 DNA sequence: TGTGCCAGCATCGACGGGGTCGGGTTAGGAACAGATACGCAGTATTTT. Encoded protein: CASIDGVGLGTDTQYF. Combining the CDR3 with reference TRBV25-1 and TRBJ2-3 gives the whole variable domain EADIYQTPRYLVIGTGKKITLECSQTMGHDKMYWYQQDPGMELHLIHYSYGVNSTEKGDLSSESTVSRIRTEHFPLTLESARPSHTSQYLCASIDGVGLGTDTQYFGPGTRLTVL.

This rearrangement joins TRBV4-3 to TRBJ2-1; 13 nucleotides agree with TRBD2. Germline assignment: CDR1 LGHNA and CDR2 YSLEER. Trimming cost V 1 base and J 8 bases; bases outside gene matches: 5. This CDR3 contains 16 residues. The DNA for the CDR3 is TGCGCCAGCAGCCAAGTCACTAGCGGGAGGGAGGATGAGCAGTTCTTC. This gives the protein CASSQVTSGREDEQFF.

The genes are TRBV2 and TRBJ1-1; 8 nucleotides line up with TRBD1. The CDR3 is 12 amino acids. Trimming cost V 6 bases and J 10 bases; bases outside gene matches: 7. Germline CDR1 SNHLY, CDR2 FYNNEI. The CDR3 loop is CASRPRGQGAFF. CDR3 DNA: TGTGCCAGCAGGCCCCGAGGACAGGGAGCTTTCTTT. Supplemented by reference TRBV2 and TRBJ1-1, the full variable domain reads EPEVTQTPSHQVTQMGQEVILRCVPISNHLYFYWYRQILGQKVEFLVSFYNNEISEKSEIFDDQFSVERPDGSNFTLKIRSTKLEDSAMYFCASRPRGQGAFFGQGTRLTVV.

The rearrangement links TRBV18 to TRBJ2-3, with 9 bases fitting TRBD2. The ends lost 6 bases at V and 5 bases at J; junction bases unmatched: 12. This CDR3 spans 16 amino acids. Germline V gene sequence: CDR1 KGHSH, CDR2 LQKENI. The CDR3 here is CASSLLAGPGGDTQYF. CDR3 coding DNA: TGTGCCAGCTCCCTCCTAGCGGGACCAGGAGGAGATACGCAGTATTTT.

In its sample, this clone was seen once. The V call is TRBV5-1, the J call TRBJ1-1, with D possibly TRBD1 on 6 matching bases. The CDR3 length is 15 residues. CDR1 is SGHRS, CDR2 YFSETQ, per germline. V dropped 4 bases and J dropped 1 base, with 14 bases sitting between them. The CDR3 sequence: CASSSSGQPNTEAFF. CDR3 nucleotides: TGCGCCAGCAGCAGCTCTGGACAGCCGAACACTGAAGCTTTCTTT.

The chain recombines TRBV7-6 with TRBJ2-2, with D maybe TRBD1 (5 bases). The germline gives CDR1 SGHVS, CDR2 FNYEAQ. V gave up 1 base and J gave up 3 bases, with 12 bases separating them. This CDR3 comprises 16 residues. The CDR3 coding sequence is TGTGCCAGCAGCTTAGGCACAGGACCGGACACCGGGGAGCTGTTTTTT. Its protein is CASSLGTGPDTGELFF.

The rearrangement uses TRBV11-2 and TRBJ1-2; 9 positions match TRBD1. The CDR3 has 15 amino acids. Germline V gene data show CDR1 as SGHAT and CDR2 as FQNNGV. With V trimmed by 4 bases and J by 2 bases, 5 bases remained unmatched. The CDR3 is CASSSSGQGNYGYTF. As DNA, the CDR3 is TGTGCCAGCAGCTCAAGCGGACAGGGGAACTATGGCTACACCTTC.

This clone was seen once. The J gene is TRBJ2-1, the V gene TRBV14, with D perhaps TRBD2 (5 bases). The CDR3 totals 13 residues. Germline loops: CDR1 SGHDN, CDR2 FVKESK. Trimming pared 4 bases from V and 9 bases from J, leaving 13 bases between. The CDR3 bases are TGTGCCAGCAGCCCTGGACTTGGTAGTGAGCAGTTCTTC. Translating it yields CASSPGLGSEQFF.

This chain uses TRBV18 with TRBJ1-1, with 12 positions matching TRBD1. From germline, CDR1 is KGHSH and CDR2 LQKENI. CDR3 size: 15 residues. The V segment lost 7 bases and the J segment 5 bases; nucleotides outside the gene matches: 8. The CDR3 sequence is CASFTGQGARTEAFF. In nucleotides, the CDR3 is TGTGCCAGCTTCACGGGACAGGGGGCGAGAACTGAAGCTTTCTTT.

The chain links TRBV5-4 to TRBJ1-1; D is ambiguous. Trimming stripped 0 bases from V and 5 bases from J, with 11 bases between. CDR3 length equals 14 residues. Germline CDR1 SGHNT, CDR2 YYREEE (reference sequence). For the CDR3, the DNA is TGTGCCAGCAGCTTGGCCGGCAGGCCGACTGAAGCTTTCTTT. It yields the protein CASSLAGRPTEAFF.

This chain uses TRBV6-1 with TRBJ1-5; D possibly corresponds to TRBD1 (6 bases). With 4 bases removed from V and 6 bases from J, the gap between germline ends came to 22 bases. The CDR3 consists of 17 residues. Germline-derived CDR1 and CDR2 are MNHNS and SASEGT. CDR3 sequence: CASSGGGLNLRSQPQHF. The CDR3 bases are TGTGCCAGCAGTGGGGGGGGGCTAAATTTAAGGAGTCAGCCCCAGCATTTT.

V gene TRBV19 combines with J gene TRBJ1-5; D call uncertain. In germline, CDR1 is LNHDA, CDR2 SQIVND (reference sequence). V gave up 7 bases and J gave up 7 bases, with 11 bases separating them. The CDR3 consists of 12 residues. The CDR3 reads CASNSYLQPQHF. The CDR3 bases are TGTGCCAGTAATTCCTATCTCCAGCCCCAGCATTTT.

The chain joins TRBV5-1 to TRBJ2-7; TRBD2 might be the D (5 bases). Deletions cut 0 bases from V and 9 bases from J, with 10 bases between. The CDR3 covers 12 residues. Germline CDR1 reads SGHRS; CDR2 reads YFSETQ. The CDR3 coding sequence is TGCGCCAGCAGCTTGGAGGCGGGCGCGCAGTACTTC. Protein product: CASSLEAGAQYF.

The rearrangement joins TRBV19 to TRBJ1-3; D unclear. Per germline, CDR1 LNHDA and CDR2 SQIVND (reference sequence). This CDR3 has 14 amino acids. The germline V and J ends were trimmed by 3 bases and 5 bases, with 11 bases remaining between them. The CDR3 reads CASSIGGDRNTIYF. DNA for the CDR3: TGTGCCAGTAGTATCGGCGGCGACCGAAACACCATATATTTT.

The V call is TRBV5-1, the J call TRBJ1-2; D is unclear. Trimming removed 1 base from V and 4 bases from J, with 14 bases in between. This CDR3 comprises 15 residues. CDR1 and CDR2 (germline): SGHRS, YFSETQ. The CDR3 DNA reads TGCGCCAGCAGCTTGACTTCCACTACATTCTATGGCTACACCTTC. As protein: CASSLTSTTFYGYTF.

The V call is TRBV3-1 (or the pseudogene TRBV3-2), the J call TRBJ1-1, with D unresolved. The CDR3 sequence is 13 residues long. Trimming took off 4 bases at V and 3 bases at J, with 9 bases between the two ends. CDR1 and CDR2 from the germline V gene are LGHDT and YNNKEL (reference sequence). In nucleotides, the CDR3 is TGTGCCAGCAGCCGATCAAGAGACACTGAAGCTTTCTTT. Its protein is CASSRSRDTEAFF.

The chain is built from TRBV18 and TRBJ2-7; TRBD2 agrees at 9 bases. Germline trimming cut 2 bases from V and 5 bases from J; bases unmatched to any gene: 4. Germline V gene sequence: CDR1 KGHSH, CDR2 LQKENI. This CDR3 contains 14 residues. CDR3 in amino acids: CASSPAGGINEQYF. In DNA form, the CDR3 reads TGTGCCAGCTCACCAGCGGGAGGGATAAACGAGCAGTACTTC.

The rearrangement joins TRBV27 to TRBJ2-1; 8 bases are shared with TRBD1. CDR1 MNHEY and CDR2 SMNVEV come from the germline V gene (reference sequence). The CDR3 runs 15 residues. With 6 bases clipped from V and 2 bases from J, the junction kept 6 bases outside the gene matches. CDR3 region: CASSPDRVTYNEQFF. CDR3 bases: TGTGCCAGCAGCCCGGACAGGGTCACCTACAATGAGCAGTTCTTC.

CDR3 in amino acids: CASSQDRTNEQFF. In DNA, the CDR3 is TGTGCCAGCAGCCAAGACCGGACAAATGAGCAGTTCTTC. This chain links TRBV14 with TRBJ2-1, with TRBD1 as a possible D gene (5 bases). Germline assignment: CDR1 SGHDN and CDR2 FVKESK. The CDR3 is 13 amino acids. Trimming took 0 bases from V and 7 from J, leaving 7 bases between them.

This chain's CDR3 is CASSFPQGNLYGYTF. CDR3 sequence (DNA): TGTGCCAGCAGCTTTCCACAGGGAAACCTCTATGGCTACACCTTC. The genes are TRBV7-2 and TRBJ1-2; perhaps TRBD1 as D (6 bases). The germline CDR1 and CDR2 sequences are SGHTA and FQGNSA. The CDR3 totals 15 residues. Trimming shortened V by 3 bases and J by 4 bases, and 15 bases separated the two germline ends.

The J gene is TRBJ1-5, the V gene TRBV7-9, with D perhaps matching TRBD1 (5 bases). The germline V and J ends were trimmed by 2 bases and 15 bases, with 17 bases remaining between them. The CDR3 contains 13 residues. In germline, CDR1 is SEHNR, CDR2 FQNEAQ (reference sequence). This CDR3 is CASSLKDATGRHF. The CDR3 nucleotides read TGTGCCAGCAGCTTAAAGGATGCCACAGGAAGGCATTTT.

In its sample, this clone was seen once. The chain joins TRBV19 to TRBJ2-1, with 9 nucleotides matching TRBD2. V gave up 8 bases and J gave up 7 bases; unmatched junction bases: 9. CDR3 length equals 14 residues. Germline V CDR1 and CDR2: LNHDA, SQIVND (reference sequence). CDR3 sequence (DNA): TGTGCCAGTCGAACTAGCGGGCCCCGTAATGAGCAGTTCTTC. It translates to CASRTSGPRNEQFF.

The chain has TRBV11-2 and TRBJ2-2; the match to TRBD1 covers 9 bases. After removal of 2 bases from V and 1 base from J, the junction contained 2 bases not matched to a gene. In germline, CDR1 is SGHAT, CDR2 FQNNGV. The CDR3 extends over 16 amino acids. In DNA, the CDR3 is TGTGCCAGCAGCTTACAGGGACAGGGGAACACCGGGGAGCTGTTTTTT. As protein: CASSLQGQGNTGELFF.